A selection of T cell receptor beta chains follows, all from one sample in a study of stem cell transplantation in POMP-related autoinflammatory disease. Sequenced by immunoSEQ multiplex PCR; TCRdb stores in-frame clones only, minus some. The sample has tens of thousands of clones; approximately 91% are singletons. Sample: CD4+ T cells from PBMCs, taken after stem cell transplantation. The receptors shown here come from a human patient with POMP-related autoinflammation and immune dysregulation (PRAID). Some T cells may be transferred from the graft donor. The CDR3 runs from the conserved cysteine through the conserved F or W. The order of the fields is clone size, V gene, J gene, D gene, CDR3 protein, CDR3 DNA. D genes are given only for firm matches. Size values are once, few and many counts, or a class for expanded clones, and some rows have none.

NA,TRBV4-1,TRBJ2-4,NA,CASSQDLVGGALAKNIQYF,TGCGCCAGCAGCCAAGATCTGGTAGGGGGGGCGCTAGCCAAAAACATTCAGTACTTC
NA,TRBV24-1,TRBJ2-2,NA,CATSVGGTNTGELFF,TGTGCCACCAGTGTGGGCGGGACGAACACCGGGGAGCTGTTTTTT
NA,TRBV2,TRBJ2-2,NA,CASSLSQRRELFF,TGTGCCAGCAGTCTTTCACAGAGGAGGGAGCTGTTTTTT
NA,TRBV5-6,TRBJ2-7,TRBD2,CASSLIAGAQQYF,TGTGCCAGCAGCTTGATAGCGGGAGCACAGCAGTACTTC
NA,TRBV14,TRBJ2-1,TRBD1,CASSQQGAGEQFF,TGTGCCAGCAGCCAACAGGGGGCAGGTGAGCAGTTCTTC
NA,TRBV30,TRBJ2-3,TRBD2,CAWRIAGGTDTQYF,TGTGCCTGGAGGATAGCGGGTGGCACAGATACGCAGTATTTT
NA,TRBV10-3,TRBJ1-5,TRBD1,CASSGGASHSNQPQHF,TGTGCCAGCTCAGGGGGCGCAAGCCATAGCAATCAGCCCCAGCATTTT
NA,TRBV7-9,TRBJ2-2,TRBD2,CASSFLAGPPTGELFF,TGTGCCAGCAGCTTCTTAGCGGGGCCTCCTACCGGGGAGCTGTTTTTT
NA,TRBV2,TRBJ2-7,NA,CASSGGLGDEQYF,TGTGCCAGCAGTGGGGGTTTGGGGGACGAGCAGTACTTC
NA,TRBV30,TRBJ2-3,NA,CAWNMNGGLGGTQYF,TGTGCCTGGAACATGAATGGCGGGTTAGGGGGTACGCAGTATTTT
NA,TRBV3-1/TRBV3-2,TRBJ2-3,NA,CASSQDFIRDTQYF,TGTGCCAGCAGCCAAGATTTTATTCGTGATACGCAGTATTTT
NA,TRBV7-9,TRBJ1-4,NA,CASSLAGALNEKLFF,TGTGCCAGCAGCTTAGCAGGGGCCCTTAATGAAAAACTGTTTTTT
NA,TRBV30,TRBJ2-7,TRBD2,CASRTSGIKYEQYF,TGTGCTTCCAGGACTAGCGGGATCAAATACGAGCAGTACTTC
NA,TRBV5-1,TRBJ1-4,TRBD1,CASSPGQLNPSPEKLFF,TGCGCCAGCTCACCGGGACAGCTAAACCCATCCCCTGAAAAACTGTTTTTT
NA,TRBV6-1,TRBJ2-3,TRBD2,CASSRTSGVTDTQYF,TGTGCCAGCAGTCGGACTAGCGGGGTTACAGATACGCAGTATTTT
NA,TRBV18,TRBJ2-3,NA,CASSRGTGISDTDTQYF,TGTGCCAGCTCACGAGGGACGGGCATTTCGGACACAGATACGCAGTATTTT
NA,TRBV5-8,TRBJ2-7,NA,CASSFRLVTYEQYF,TGTGCCAGCAGCTTTAGACTAGTAACCTACGAGCAGTACTTC
NA,TRBV3-1/TRBV3-2,TRBJ2-3,TRBD2,CASSQEASGGGLGQYF,TGTGCCAGCAGCCAAGAGGCTAGCGGGGGGGGCCTTGGGCAGTATTTT
NA,TRBV18,TRBJ2-5,NA,CASSTTGSQETQYF,TGTGCCAGCTCTACAACAGGGTCCCAAGAGACCCAGTACTTC
NA,TRBV5-1,TRBJ2-7,TRBD1,CASSPPQGLIYEQYF,TGCGCCAGCAGCCCACCACAGGGGTTGATCTACGAGCAGTACTTC
NA,TRBV30,TRBJ2-5,TRBD2,CAWTRKGLAGEETQYF,TGTGCCTGGACCCGAAAAGGACTAGCGGGAGAGGAGACCCAGTACTTC
NA,TRBV18,TRBJ1-6,NA,CASSPPADNSPLHF,TGTGCCAGCTCACCACCGGCAGATAATTCACCCCTCCACTTT
few,TRBV5-1,TRBJ1-4,NA,CASSLASGPLEKLFF,TGCGCCAGCAGCTTGGCCTCCGGGCCTTTGGAAAAACTGTTTTTT
once,TRBV28,TRBJ1-1,NA,CASSFQGRITEAFF,TGTGCCAGCAGTTTCCAGGGGCGCATCACTGAAGCTTTCTTT
NA,TRBV5-1,TRBJ2-5,NA,CASSLGLAHHQETQYF,TGCGCCAGCAGCTTGGGGCTAGCCCACCACCAAGAGACCCAGTACTTC
once,TRBV2,TRBJ1-1,NA,CASSDPTLGRAFF,TGTGCCAGCAGTGACCCCACCCTAGGGAGGGCTTTCTTT
NA,TRBV6-6,TRBJ2-5,NA,CASKVGNHQETQYF,TGTGCCAGCAAAGTCGGCAACCATCAAGAGACCCAGTACTTC
NA,TRBV27,TRBJ1-5,TRBD1,CASSRQGFNQPQHF,TGTGCCAGCAGCCGACAGGGGTTCAATCAGCCCCAGCATTTT
NA,TRBV5-4,TRBJ1-2,NA,CASSLARSIGYTF,TGTGCCAGCAGCTTGGCCAGGAGCATCGGCTACACCTTC
NA,TRBV5-1,TRBJ2-7,NA,CASSLRRDTVIAKYEQYF,TGCGCCAGCAGCTTGCGCAGGGACACCGTGATAGCAAAGTACGAGCAGTACTTC
NA,TRBV3-1/TRBV3-2,TRBJ1-3,TRBD1,CASSQVSGTGGNTIYF,TGTGCCAGCAGCCAAGTATCGGGGACAGGGGGAAACACCATATATTTT
NA,TRBV4-1,TRBJ1-2,TRBD1,CASSQGDSPFYTF,TGCGCCAGCAGCCAAGGGGACAGCCCCTTCTACACCTTC
NA,TRBV6-5,TRBJ2-7,TRBD1,CASRHTGGNGEQYF,TGTGCCAGCAGGCATACAGGGGGTAACGGCGAGCAGTACTTC
NA,TRBV28,TRBJ1-4,NA,CASGGGINEKLFF,TGTGCCAGCGGGGGGGGCATTAATGAAAAACTGTTTTTT
NA,TRBV28,TRBJ2-7,TRBD2,CASISAGADYEQYF,TGTGCCAGCATCTCGGCGGGAGCAGACTACGAGCAGTACTTC